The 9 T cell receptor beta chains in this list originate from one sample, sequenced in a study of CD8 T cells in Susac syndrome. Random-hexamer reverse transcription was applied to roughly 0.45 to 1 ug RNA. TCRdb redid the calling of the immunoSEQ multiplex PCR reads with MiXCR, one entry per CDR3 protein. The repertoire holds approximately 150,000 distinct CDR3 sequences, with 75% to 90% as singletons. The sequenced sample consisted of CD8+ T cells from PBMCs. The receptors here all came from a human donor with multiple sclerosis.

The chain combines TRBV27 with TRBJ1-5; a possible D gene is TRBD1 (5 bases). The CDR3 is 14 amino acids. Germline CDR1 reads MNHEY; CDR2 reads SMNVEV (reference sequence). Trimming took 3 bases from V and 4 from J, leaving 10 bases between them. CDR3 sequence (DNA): TGTGCCAGCAGTTTGGGGGACGGAAATCAGCCCCAGCATTTT. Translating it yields CASSLGDGNQPQHF.

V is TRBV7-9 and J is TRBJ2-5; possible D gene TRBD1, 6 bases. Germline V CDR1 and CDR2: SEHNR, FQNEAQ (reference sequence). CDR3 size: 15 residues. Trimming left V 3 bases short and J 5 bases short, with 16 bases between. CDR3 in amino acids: CASSFLVGQTETQYF. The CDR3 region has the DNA TGTGCCAGCAGCTTCCTCGTGGGACAAACGGAGACCCAGTACTTC. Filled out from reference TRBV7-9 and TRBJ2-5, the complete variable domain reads DTGVSQNPRHKITKRGQNVTFRCDPISEHNRLYWYRQTLGQGPEFLTYFQNEAQLEKSRLLSDRFSAERPKGSFSTLEIQRTEQGDSAMYLCASSFLVGQTETQYFGPGTRLLVL.

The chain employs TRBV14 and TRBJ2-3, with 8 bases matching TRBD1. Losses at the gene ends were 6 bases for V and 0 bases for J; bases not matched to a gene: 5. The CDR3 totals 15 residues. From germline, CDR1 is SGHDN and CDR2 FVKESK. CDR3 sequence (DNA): TGTGCCAGCAGGCGGACAGGGTGGAGCACAGATACGCAGTATTTT. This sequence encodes CASRRTGWSTDTQYF.

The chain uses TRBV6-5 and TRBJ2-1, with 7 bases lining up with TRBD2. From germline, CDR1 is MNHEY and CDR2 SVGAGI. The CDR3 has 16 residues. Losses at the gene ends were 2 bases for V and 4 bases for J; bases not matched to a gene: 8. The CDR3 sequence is CASSYGLLAGYNEQFF. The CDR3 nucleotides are TGTGCCAGCAGTTACGGGTTGTTAGCGGGTTACAATGAGCAGTTCTTC.

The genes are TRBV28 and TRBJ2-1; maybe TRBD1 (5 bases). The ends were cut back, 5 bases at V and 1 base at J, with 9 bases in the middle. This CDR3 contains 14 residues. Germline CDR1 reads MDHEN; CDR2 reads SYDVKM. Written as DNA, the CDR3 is TGTGCCAGCAGTGTTGACAGATCCTACAATGAGCAGTTCTTC. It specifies CASSVDRSYNEQFF.

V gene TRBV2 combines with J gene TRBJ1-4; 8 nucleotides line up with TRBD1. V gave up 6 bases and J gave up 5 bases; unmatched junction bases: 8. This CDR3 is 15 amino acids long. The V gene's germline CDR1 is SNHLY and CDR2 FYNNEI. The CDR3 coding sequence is TGTGCCAGCAGCGAGACAGGGGACCGGAATGAAAAACTGTTTTTT. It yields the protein CASSETGDRNEKLFF. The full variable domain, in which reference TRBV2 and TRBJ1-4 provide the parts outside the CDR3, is EPEVTQTPSHQVTQMGQEVILRCVPISNHLYFYWYRQILGQKVEFLVSFYNNEISEKSEIFDDQFSVERPDGSNFTLKIRSTKLEDSAMYFCASSETGDRNEKLFFGSGTQLSVL.

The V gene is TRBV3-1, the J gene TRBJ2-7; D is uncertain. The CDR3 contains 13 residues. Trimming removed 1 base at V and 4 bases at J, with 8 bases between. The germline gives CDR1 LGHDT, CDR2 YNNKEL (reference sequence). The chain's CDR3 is CASSQGNKYEQYV. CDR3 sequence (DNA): TGTGCCAGCAGCCAAGGGAACAAGTACGAGCAGTACGTC.

As DNA, the CDR3 is TGCAGCGTTGCAACCGGGACCTACGAGCAGTACGTC. Amino acids: CSVATGTYEQYV. The V call is TRBV29-1, the J call TRBJ2-7, with D tentatively TRBD2 (5 bases). Germline lookup yields CDR1 SQVTM and CDR2 ANQGSEA. The CDR3 covers 12 residues. V gave up 4 bases and J gave up 2 bases, with 9 bases separating them.

DNA for the CDR3: TGTGCCTGGAATTCTCCCGGGACAGGCTATGGCTACACCTTC. It is translated as CAWNSPGTGYGYTF. This rearrangement joins TRBV30 to TRBJ1-2; 8 bases map to TRBD1. The trim removed 4 bases at V and 4 bases at J, leaving 8 bases unmatched. In germline, CDR1 is GTSNPN, CDR2 SVGIG (reference sequence). The CDR3 runs to 14 residues.